A single sample gave rise to the 9 T cell receptor beta chains below, sequenced in a study of cytomegalovirus exposure and HLA in healthy donors. The method was immunoSEQ multiplex PCR; TCRdb's version includes in-frame clones alone and lacks a portion of them. Among about 98,000 clones listed, roughly 87% were seen once. Source material: PBMCs. The receptors here all came from a man in his late teens or twenties in good health and CMV-seropositive.

The chain carries TRBV5-1 and TRBJ2-5; D may be TRBD1 (5 bases). The length of the CDR3 is 20 residues. Trimming cost V 0 bases and J 7 bases, with 31 bases left between them. Germline-derived CDR1 and CDR2 are SGHRS and YFSETQ. The CDR3, as DNA: TGCGCCAGCAGCTTGGTTTCGAGTCGGTATGTCAGGGCCGAAATGAGGACCCAGTACTTC. Encoded protein: CASSLVSSRYVRAEMRTQYF.

The rearrangement joins TRBV28 to TRBJ2-1; D possibly corresponds to TRBD1 (6 bases). CDR3 length: 17 amino acids. Germline-derived CDR1 and CDR2 are MDHEN and SYDVKM. Trimming took off 5 bases at V and 1 base at J, with 18 bases between the two ends. CDR3 nucleotide sequence: TGTGCCAGCAGTCACAACAGGGCAGGCTCTTCCTACAATGAGCAGTTCTTC. Translated: CASSHNRAGSSYNEQFF.

This sequence joins TRBV7-9 and TRBJ1-2; maybe TRBD1 (5 bases). The CDR3 consists of 14 residues. Germline V gene data show CDR1 as SEHNR and CDR2 as FQNEAQ (reference sequence). The V end lost 0 bases, the J end lost 5 bases, and 10 bases lay between the germline ends. CDR3 nucleotide sequence: TGTGCCAGCAGCTTAGCGGACGGGGGATATGGCTACACCTTC. Amino acid sequence: CASSLADGGYGYTF.

This clone came up once. The chain carries TRBV11-3 and TRBJ2-7, with 10 bases aligning to TRBD1. Germline values: CDR1 SGHNT, CDR2 YENEEA. J lost 0 bases, V lost 2 bases, and 4 bases had no gene match. The CDR3 is made up of 16 amino acids. The CDR3 DNA reads as TGTGCCAGCAGCTTATTGGGACAGGGGACCTCCTACGAGCAGTACTTC. The encoded protein is CASSLLGQGTSYEQYF. Variable domain in full (rest from reference TRBV11-3 and TRBJ2-7): EAGVVQSPRYKIIEKKQPVAFWCNPISGHNTLYWYLQNLGQGPELLIRYENEEAVDDSQLPKDRFSAERLKGVDSTLKIQPAELGDSAVYLCASSLLGQGTSYEQYFGPGTRLTVT.

The rearrangement joins TRBV4-3 to TRBJ2-2; 12 bases agree with TRBD2. Germline-derived CDR1 and CDR2 are LGHNA and YSLEER. The CDR3 covers 15 residues. The J segment lost 7 bases and the V segment lost 4 bases, leaving 4 bases of the junction unmatched. CDR3 bases: TGCGCCAGCAGCCCTAGCGGGGGGGCCGTCGGGGAGCTGTTTTTT. Translated: CASSPSGGAVGELFF.

CDR3 nucleotides: TGTGCCAGCAGCGTAGATGAGGGAACAGATACGCAGTATTTT. It yields the protein CASSVDEGTDTQYF. The J gene is TRBJ2-3, the V gene TRBV9; maybe TRBD2 (5 bases). The CDR3 is 14 residues long. The V gene lost 0 bases and the J gene lost 3 bases, with 8 bases spanning the gap. Germline-derived CDR1 and CDR2 are SGDLS and YYNGEE.

This sequence joins TRBV19 and TRBJ2-1; D possibly corresponds to TRBD2 (6 bases). The CDR3 loop spans 14 amino acids. Per the germline V gene, CDR1 is LNHDA and CDR2 is SQIVND (reference sequence). The V end was cut by 7 bases, the J end by 7 bases, with 17 bases between. The CDR3 protein is CASKWRLGWNEQFF. The CDR3 nucleotides read TGTGCCAGTAAGTGGAGACTAGGTTGGAATGAGCAGTTCTTC.

The chain carries TRBV9 and TRBJ2-7; D gene unclear. CDR1 SGDLS and CDR2 YYNGEE come from the germline V gene. The CDR3 contains 13 residues. Between the trimmed V and J ends, which lost 1 base and 5 bases, there was a span of 10 bases. DNA for the CDR3: TGTGCCAGCAGCGTACTGGTTGGGCACGAGCAGTACTTC. Translated: CASSVLVGHEQYF.

This chain uses TRBV27 with TRBJ2-1; D may be TRBD2 (6 bases). This CDR3 is 15 amino acids long. Trimming stripped 0 bases from V and 6 bases from J, with 12 bases between. Germline CDR1 MNHEY, CDR2 SMNVEV (reference sequence). CDR3 DNA sequence: TGTGCCAGCAGTTTATCGGTTAGCGGAAGCAATGAGCAGTTCTTC. Protein product: CASSLSVSGSNEQFF.